This T cell receptor (beta chain) is drawn from a study of T cell clonotyping in hematopoietic cell transplantation. Study overall: Samples: about 28 days before transplant, then days 30, 100 and 180 after.

This clone has only a few counts. Its antigen is not identified. Study-level results: Pathologically expanded recipient clonotypes increased progressively from day 30 to day 180 as diversity fell. At the given depth, recipient repertoires were over 95% de novo clonotypes.

Clones were read by immunoSEQ multiplex PCR, and TCRdb kept only the in-frame ones, dropping some. Among roughly 13,000 clones, about 56% were seen once, and the ten largest hold under 10%. V shed 5 bases and J shed 5 bases, with 16 bases lying between them. CDR1 and CDR2 (germline): SGHRS, YFSETQ. The CDR3 is 14 residues long. This TCR came from a human donor who either received an allogeneic hematopoietic cell transplant for a myeloid malignancy or was a related donor (not recorded which). Some clones in this sample may be carry-over from other donors' samples. Sequenced: PBMCs. The chain uses TRBV5-1 and TRBJ1-1, with D unclear. The CDR3 region is CASREIGRRTEAFF. CDR3 DNA sequence: TGCGCCAGCAGGGAAATTGGGCGTCGGACTGAAGCTTTCTTT. The entire variable domain, with the rest obtained from reference TRBV5-1 and TRBJ1-1, is as follows: KAGVTQTPRYLIKTRGQQVTLSCSPISGHRSVSWYQQTPGQGLQFLFEYFSETQRNKGNFPGRFSGRQFSNSRSEMNVSTLELGDSALYLCASREIGRRTEAFFGQGTRLTVV.